The rows below give T cell receptor beta chains drawn from one sample of a study of a mutant IDH1 vaccine in newly diagnosed glioma. Method: immunoSEQ multiplex PCR; TCRdb's copy keeps in-frame clones and lacks some. The sample includes about 67,000 clones, about 86% seen only once; the top ten take approximately 4.4%. The material was peripheral blood mononuclear cells (PBMCs), obtained from a glioma patient treated with radiotherapy, temozolomide or both. Receptors were obtained from a woman aged 18 to 35 with glioma. Some clones in this sample may be carry-over from other donors' samples. CDR3s include the opening cysteine and the closing phenylalanine or tryptophan. D genes are given only for firm matches. The size entry is marked missing in some rows and otherwise reads once, few, many or a size class.

v_call: TRBV10-1; j_call: TRBJ2-5; cdr3_length: 13; clone_size: once; d_call: .; cdr3_nt: TGCGCCAGCAGTGAGTCGCTGGGGCAGACCCAGTACTTC; cdr3_aa: CASSESLGQTQYF
v_call: TRBV6-1; j_call: TRBJ2-7; cdr3_length: 15; clone_size: .; d_call: .; cdr3_nt: TGTGCCAGCAGTGAAGCGGGGACCCCCTCCTACGAGCAGTACTTC; cdr3_aa: CASSEAGTPSYEQYF
v_call: TRBV4-1; j_call: TRBJ2-5; cdr3_length: 16; clone_size: .; d_call: TRBD2; cdr3_nt: TGCGCCAGCAGCGGGACTAGCTCGACCCGAGGGGAGACCCAGTACTTC; cdr3_aa: CASSGTSSTRGETQYF
v_call: TRBV9; j_call: TRBJ1-1; cdr3_length: 13; clone_size: .; d_call: .; cdr3_nt: TGTGCCAGCAGCGCGGGGGGGGGCCCCGAAGCTTTCTTT; cdr3_aa: CASSAGGGPEAFF
v_call: TRBV9; j_call: TRBJ1-1; cdr3_length: 14; clone_size: once; d_call: TRBD1; cdr3_nt: TGTGCCAGCAGTCTTCAGGGGGCTTGGACTGAAGCTTTCTTT; cdr3_aa: CASSLQGAWTEAFF
v_call: TRBV6-5; j_call: TRBJ1-2; cdr3_length: 15; clone_size: .; d_call: .; cdr3_nt: TGTGCCAGCAGTTACCACAAAATAACTGGGGATGGCTACACCTTC; cdr3_aa: CASSYHKITGDGYTF
v_call: TRBV25-1; j_call: TRBJ2-1; cdr3_length: 14; clone_size: .; d_call: TRBD1; cdr3_nt: TGTGCCAGCAGTGAAGCCATTGGGGGACAGCCGCAGTTCTTC; cdr3_aa: CASSEAIGGQPQFF
v_call: TRBV7-9; j_call: TRBJ1-2; cdr3_length: 15; clone_size: .; d_call: .; cdr3_nt: TGTGCCAGCAGCTTAAGCATGGCCAGGGGTGATGGCTACACCTTC; cdr3_aa: CASSLSMARGDGYTF
v_call: TRBV5-4; j_call: TRBJ2-1; cdr3_length: 17; clone_size: .; d_call: .; cdr3_nt: TGTGCCACTACGGGGGGGACAGGGCAAAATTCAGGGAATGAGCAGTTCTTC; cdr3_aa: CATTGGTGQNSGNEQFF
v_call: TRBV5-6; j_call: TRBJ2-7; cdr3_length: 15; clone_size: .; d_call: .; cdr3_nt: TGTGCCAGCAGCGCAATGCCTGGAAACTCCTACGAGCAGTACTTC; cdr3_aa: CASSAMPGNSYEQYF
v_call: TRBV5-1; j_call: TRBJ2-2; cdr3_length: 15; clone_size: few; d_call: TRBD1; cdr3_nt: TGCGCCAGCAAAACAGGGGACGCGAACACCGGGGAGCTGTTTTTT; cdr3_aa: CASKTGDANTGELFF
v_call: TRBV2; j_call: TRBJ1-5; cdr3_length: 16; clone_size: .; d_call: TRBD1; cdr3_nt: TGTGCCAGCAGTATGGACAGGGGAGTGAGCAATCAGCCCCAGCATTTT; cdr3_aa: CASSMDRGVSNQPQHF
v_call: TRBV6-6; j_call: TRBJ2-5; cdr3_length: 15; clone_size: .; d_call: TRBD2; cdr3_nt: TGTGCCAGCATCGACTGGACTAGCGGGACAGAGACCCAGTACTTC; cdr3_aa: CASIDWTSGTETQYF
v_call: TRBV7-2; j_call: TRBJ1-4; cdr3_length: 18; clone_size: .; d_call: TRBD1; cdr3_nt: TGTGCCAGCAGCTTCGGGGACAGGGGCCCGGGGTATCGGGAAAAACTGTTTTTT; cdr3_aa: CASSFGDRGPGYREKLFF
v_call: TRBV6-1; j_call: TRBJ2-2; cdr3_length: 13; clone_size: .; d_call: .; cdr3_nt: TGTGCCAGCGGCCAGCGGGTCACCGGGGAGCTGTTTTTT; cdr3_aa: CASGQRVTGELFF
v_call: TRBV6-1; j_call: TRBJ1-5; cdr3_length: 14; clone_size: .; d_call: .; cdr3_nt: TGTGCCAGCAGTGAAATGGGGGCCTATCAGCCCCAGCATTTT; cdr3_aa: CASSEMGAYQPQHF
v_call: TRBV7-2; j_call: TRBJ2-7; cdr3_length: 16; clone_size: .; d_call: TRBD2; cdr3_nt: TGTGCCAGCAGCTTAGCCCAACTAGCGAGCTCCTACGAGCAGTACTTC; cdr3_aa: CASSLAQLASSYEQYF
v_call: TRBV13; j_call: TRBJ1-1; cdr3_length: 12; clone_size: few; d_call: .; cdr3_nt: TGTGCCAGCAGCTCCCGCCCCCGAGCGGCTTTCTTT; cdr3_aa: CASSSRPRAAFF
v_call: TRBV10-3; j_call: TRBJ2-7; cdr3_length: 13; clone_size: .; d_call: TRBD2; cdr3_nt: TGTGCCAGGCTAGCGGGGAGCTCCTACGAGCAGTACTTC; cdr3_aa: CARLAGSSYEQYF
v_call: TRBV7-6; j_call: TRBJ2-3; cdr3_length: 15; clone_size: few; d_call: TRBD2; cdr3_nt: TGTGCCAGCAATCCTAGCGGAGGGTACACAGATACGCAGTATTTT; cdr3_aa: CASNPSGGYTDTQYF
v_call: TRBV29-1; j_call: TRBJ2-1; cdr3_length: 17; clone_size: .; d_call: TRBD2; cdr3_nt: TGCAGCGTTCAGACCCGTAGCGGGAGCTTTCCCGACAATGAGCAGTTCTTC; cdr3_aa: CSVQTRSGSFPDNEQFF
v_call: TRBV10-1; j_call: TRBJ2-7; cdr3_length: 14; clone_size: .; d_call: TRBD1; cdr3_nt: TGCGCCAGCAGTGAGGCAGGGGGTCCCTACGAGCAGTACTTC; cdr3_aa: CASSEAGGPYEQYF
v_call: TRBV6-5; j_call: TRBJ1-3; cdr3_length: 15; clone_size: .; d_call: .; cdr3_nt: TGTGCCAGCAGTCGGTCTGGCGACTCTGGAAACACCATATATTTT; cdr3_aa: CASSRSGDSGNTIYF
v_call: TRBV6-4; j_call: TRBJ1-1; cdr3_length: 14; clone_size: .; d_call: .; cdr3_nt: TGTGCCAGCAGTGTTGGGGAAGGTAACACTGAAGCTTTCTTT; cdr3_aa: CASSVGEGNTEAFF
v_call: TRBV4-1; j_call: TRBJ1-6; cdr3_length: 16; clone_size: .; d_call: .; cdr3_nt: TGCGCCAGCAGCCAAGAGATAGGACTGTCTAATTCACCCCTCCACTTT; cdr3_aa: CASSQEIGLSNSPLHF
v_call: TRBV4-2; j_call: TRBJ1-1; cdr3_length: 15; clone_size: .; d_call: .; cdr3_nt: TGTGCCAGCAGACGGCAGGACGAGATGAACACTGAAGCTTTCTTT; cdr3_aa: CASRRQDEMNTEAFF
v_call: TRBV7-6; j_call: TRBJ1-3; cdr3_length: 15; clone_size: .; d_call: TRBD1; cdr3_nt: TGTGCCAGCAGCCTACAGGACAGGGCTGGAAACACCATATATTTT; cdr3_aa: CASSLQDRAGNTIYF
v_call: TRBV9; j_call: TRBJ1-1; cdr3_length: 14; clone_size: .; d_call: .; cdr3_nt: TGTGCCAGCAGCGTTATCCAGGAGAACACTGAAGCTTTCTTT; cdr3_aa: CASSVIQENTEAFF
v_call: TRBV7-9; j_call: TRBJ2-7; cdr3_length: 12; clone_size: .; d_call: .; cdr3_nt: TGTGCCAGCAGCTTAGTTCGATACGAGCAGTACTTC; cdr3_aa: CASSLVRYEQYF
v_call: TRBV7-2; j_call: TRBJ1-5; cdr3_length: 13; clone_size: .; d_call: TRBD1; cdr3_nt: TGTGCCAGCAGCTGGGACAGTAATCAGCCCCAGCATTTT; cdr3_aa: CASSWDSNQPQHF
v_call: TRBV12-5; j_call: TRBJ1-3; cdr3_length: 15; clone_size: .; d_call: .; cdr3_nt: TGTGCTAGTGGTTCCCCAGGCGGGGTTGGAAACACCATATATTTT; cdr3_aa: CASGSPGGVGNTIYF
v_call: TRBV6-1; j_call: TRBJ1-1; cdr3_length: 13; clone_size: .; d_call: TRBD1; cdr3_nt: TGTGCCAGCAGTGGGACAGGGAGGCCTGAAGCTTTCTTT; cdr3_aa: CASSGTGRPEAFF
v_call: TRBV25-1; j_call: TRBJ2-3; cdr3_length: 15; clone_size: .; d_call: .; cdr3_nt: TGTGCCAGCAGTGAATGGAACTTCCGCACAGATACGCAGTATTTT; cdr3_aa: CASSEWNFRTDTQYF
v_call: TRBV9; j_call: TRBJ1-1; cdr3_length: 13; clone_size: few; d_call: TRBD1; cdr3_nt: TGTGCCAGCAGCGCACAGGGGGCGGCTGAAGCTTTCTTT; cdr3_aa: CASSAQGAAEAFF
v_call: TRBV30; j_call: TRBJ1-4; cdr3_length: 14; clone_size: few; d_call: TRBD1; cdr3_nt: TGTGCCTGCCCGCGGACAGGGGGGAATGAAAAACTGTTTTTT; cdr3_aa: CACPRTGGNEKLFF
v_call: TRBV4-3; j_call: TRBJ2-2; cdr3_length: 12; clone_size: .; d_call: .; cdr3_nt: TGCGCCAGCAGCCGGCAAGCCGGGGAGCTGTTTTTT; cdr3_aa: CASSRQAGELFF
v_call: TRBV2; j_call: TRBJ1-2; cdr3_length: 15; clone_size: .; d_call: .; cdr3_nt: TGTGCCAGCAATAGGAGAACCCTCTCTAACTATGGCTACACCTTC; cdr3_aa: CASNRRTLSNYGYTF
v_call: TRBV10-2; j_call: TRBJ2-4; cdr3_length: 17; clone_size: .; d_call: .; cdr3_nt: TGCGCCAGCAGTGAGGCTGAGCGGATGAGCGCCAAAAACATTCAGTACTTC; cdr3_aa: CASSEAERMSAKNIQYF
v_call: TRBV14; j_call: TRBJ2-1; cdr3_length: 18; clone_size: .; d_call: TRBD2; cdr3_nt: TGTGCCAGCAGCCAAGGGCCTAGCGGGGGGGCAGGTTGGAATGAGCAGTTCTTC; cdr3_aa: CASSQGPSGGAGWNEQFF
v_call: TRBV27; j_call: TRBJ2-1; cdr3_length: 16; clone_size: .; d_call: TRBD2; cdr3_nt: TGTGCCAGCAGTTCGAGAGGGCGGGAGGGGTACAATGAGCAGTTCTTC; cdr3_aa: CASSSRGREGYNEQFF
v_call: TRBV10-3; j_call: TRBJ2-7; cdr3_length: 14; clone_size: .; d_call: TRBD1; cdr3_nt: TGTGCCATCAGTGTGGGGGACAGGGACCACGAGCAGTACTTC; cdr3_aa: CAISVGDRDHEQYF